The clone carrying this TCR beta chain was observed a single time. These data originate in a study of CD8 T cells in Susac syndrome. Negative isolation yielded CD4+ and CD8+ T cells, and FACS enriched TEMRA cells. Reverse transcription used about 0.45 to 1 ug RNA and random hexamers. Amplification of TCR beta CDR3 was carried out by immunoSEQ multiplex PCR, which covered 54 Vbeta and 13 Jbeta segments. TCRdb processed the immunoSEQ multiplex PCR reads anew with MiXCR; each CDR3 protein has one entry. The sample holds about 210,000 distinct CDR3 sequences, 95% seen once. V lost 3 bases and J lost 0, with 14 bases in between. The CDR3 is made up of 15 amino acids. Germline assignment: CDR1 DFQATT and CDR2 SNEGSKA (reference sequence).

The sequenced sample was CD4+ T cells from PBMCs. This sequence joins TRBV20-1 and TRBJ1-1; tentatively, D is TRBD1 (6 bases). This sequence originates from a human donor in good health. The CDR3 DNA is TGCAGTGCTAGGTCGGGGGCGCTCATGAACACTGAAGCTTTCTTT. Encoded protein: CSARSGALMNTEAFF.